This T cell receptor beta chain was identified in a study of PD-L1 blockade in urothelial cancer. Spiked synthetic TCR analogs estimated absolute template abundance per PCR. This table comes from immunoSEQ multiplex PCR, and its TCRdb copy is limited to in-frame clones, with some not included. The sample records some 50,000 clones, around 88% being singletons. The J segment lost 5 bases and the V segment lost 3 bases, leaving 8 bases of the junction unmatched. CDR1 and CDR2 (germline): MDHEN, SYDVKM. The CDR3 covers 15 residues. The source of this sequence is a man older than 75 with urothelial cancer. This rearrangement joins TRBV28 to TRBJ1-1; TRBD1 matches 8 bases. The input for sequencing was PBMCs, taken around atezolizumab (anti-PD-L1) treatment. As DNA, the CDR3 is TGTGCCAGCAGTTTCCCTACGGGACAGGCAACTGAAGCTTTCTTT. Protein: CASSFPTGQATEAFF. Based on the CDR3 plus reference TRBV28 and TRBJ1-1, the full variable domain is DVKVTQSSRYLVKRTGEKVFLECVQDMDHENMFWYRQDPGLGLRLIYFSYDVKMKEKGDIPEGYSVSREKKERFSLILESASTNQTSMYLCASSFPTGQATEAFFGQGTRLTVV.